These 20 T cell receptor beta chains were sequenced from one sample in a study of blood T cells in healthy people across ages. The second PCR ran 7 to 11 cycles with a sample-barcoded 5' primer and J-beta primers. TCRdb reprocessed the 5' RACE reads via MiXCR and lists one record per CDR3 protein. The sample records about 580,000 distinct CDR3 sequences, around half being singletons. The specimen sequenced was blood. The source is a man at least 80 years old in good health.

This clonotype was counted between two and nine times. The V and J genes are TRBV9 and TRBJ2-5; 10 nucleotides agree with TRBD2. V lost 1 base to trimming and J lost 1 base; unmatched junction nucleotides: 4. Germline assignment: CDR1 SGDLS and CDR2 YYNGEE. This CDR3 has 16 residues. The CDR3 sequence is CASSVLAGAGQETQYF. CDR3 nucleotide sequence: TGTGCCAGCAGCGTACTAGCGGGAGCCGGCCAAGAGACCCAGTACTTC.

This sequence joins TRBV25-1 and TRBJ1-4, with 9 bases matching TRBD1. V lost 5 bases, J lost 8 bases, and 15 bases stayed unmatched. The CDR3 has 17 residues. Germline assignment: CDR1 MGHDK and CDR2 SYGVNS. CDR3 amino acids: CASSPSSPGQGGEKLFF. The CDR3 DNA is TGTGCCAGCAGTCCTTCAAGTCCGGGACAGGGAGGAGAAAAACTGTTTTTT.

This clonotype was seen just once. V is TRBV20-1 and J is TRBJ1-2; D not resolved. V was trimmed by 4 bases and J by 3 bases, leaving 15 bases between them. CDR1 DFQATT and CDR2 SNEGSKA come from the germline V gene (reference sequence). The CDR3 sequence is 14 residues long. The chain's CDR3 is CSATEAGRDYGYTF. The DNA of the CDR3 is TGCAGTGCTACCGAGGCGGGGAGGGACTATGGCTACACCTTC.

DNA for the CDR3: TGCAGTGCCCTTGCTAGCGGGGGCACAGATACGCAGTATTTT. This translates into CSALASGGTDTQYF. This sequence joins TRBV20-1 and TRBJ2-3; TRBD2 aligns across 9 bases. CDR3 length equals 14 residues. Germline V lookup: CDR1 DFQATT, CDR2 SNEGSKA (reference sequence). With 6 bases clipped from V and 1 base from J, the junction kept 5 bases outside the gene matches.

The rearrangement uses TRBV20-1 and TRBJ2-1; TRBD2 matches at 14 bases. The germline V gene has CDR1 DFQATT and CDR2 SNEGSKA (reference sequence). The CDR3 runs 14 residues. V lost 6 bases to trimming and J lost 7 bases; unmatched junction nucleotides: 5. CDR3: CSAGTSGSGNEQFF. In DNA form, the CDR3 reads TGCAGTGCCGGGACTAGCGGGAGCGGGAATGAGCAGTTCTTC.

The chain recombines TRBV29-1 with TRBJ2-7; 9 positions match TRBD1. V dropped 3 bases and J dropped 12; count of bases not matched to a gene: 21. The CDR3 runs to 16 residues. Germline V gene lookup returns CDR1 SQVTM and CDR2 ANQGSEA. CDR3 in DNA: TGCAGCGTTGAGAGGACAGGGGCTCCAATTGGGGAGACCCGGTACTTC. It translates to CSVERTGAPIGETRYF.

This clonotype was counted only a few times. The V call is TRBV4-2, the J call TRBJ2-4; D may match TRBD1 or TRBD2 (5 bases each). The V gene's germline CDR1 is LGHNA and CDR2 YNFKEQ. V was shortened by 0 bases and J by 0 bases, with 18 bases between the two germline ends. This CDR3 region has 19 residues. The chain's CDR3 is CASSQDLGAGTTAKNIQYF. The CDR3 bases are TGTGCCAGCAGCCAAGACCTAGGGGCAGGGACGACAGCCAAAAACATTCAGTACTTC.

This clonotype was seen at least ten times. The chain carries TRBV6-5 and TRBJ2-1; TRBD2 matches at 9 bases. CDR1 is MNHEY and CDR2 is SVGAGI in the germline V gene. Trimming at V came to 10 bases and at J to 8 bases, leaving 9 bases not matched to a gene. This CDR3 has 13 amino acids. In DNA form, the CDR3 reads TGTGCCACCGGGACTAGCCTTCCGGATGAGCAGTTCTTC. As protein: CATGTSLPDEQFF.

The chain carries TRBV11-1 and TRBJ2-1; 12 bases match TRBD2. The CDR3 consists of 17 residues. V was clipped by 2 bases and J by 9 bases; unmatched bases: 11. Germline loops: CDR1 SGHAT, CDR2 FQDESV (reference sequence). In nucleotides, the CDR3 is TGTGCCAGCAGCTTACGCCTAGCGGGAGGGCCGGGGGTTGAGCAGTTCTTC. Its translation: CASSLRLAGGPGVEQFF.

V gene TRBV20-1 combines with J gene TRBJ2-1; TRBD2 is a possible D gene (6 bases). The germline V and J ends were trimmed by 1 base and 3 bases, with 13 bases remaining between them. This CDR3 has 15 amino acids. Per germline, CDR1 DFQATT and CDR2 SNEGSKA (reference sequence). The CDR3 nucleotides are TGCAGTGCTAGAGTTATCGGGGGTTTCTACAATGAGCAGTTCTTC. It encodes CSARVIGGFYNEQFF.

The chain recombines TRBV11-2 with TRBJ2-6; D is unresolved. The CDR3 contains 15 residues. V dropped 10 bases and J dropped 0 bases, with 13 bases sitting between them. The germline CDR1 and CDR2 sequences are SGHAT and FQNNGV. CDR3 sequence reads: CATRSLFSGANVLTF. CDR3 bases: TGTGCCACCCGGAGCCTATTCTCTGGGGCCAACGTCCTGACTTTC.

The J gene is TRBJ1-2, the V gene TRBV11-2; unclear D gene. CDR3 length: 15 residues. Germline loops: CDR1 SGHAT, CDR2 FQNNGV. Trimming pared 6 bases from V and 4 bases from J, leaving 18 bases between. The CDR3 spells CASRPREWLSYGYTF. CDR3 bases: TGTGCCAGCAGGCCAAGAGAGTGGCTCAGCTATGGCTACACCTTC. Full variable domain (outside the CDR3, taken from reference TRBV11-2 and TRBJ1-2): EAGVAQSPRYKIIEKRQSVAFWCNPISGHATLYWYQQILGQGPKLLIQFQNNGVVDDSQLPKDRFSAERLKGVDSTLKIQPAKLEDSAVYLCASRPREWLSYGYTFGSGTRLTVV.

This clonotype was seen a handful of times. The rearrangement joins TRBV30 to TRBJ2-7; D is perhaps TRBD1 (5 bases). Trimming removed 4 bases from V and 3 bases from J, with 7 bases in between. The V gene's germline CDR1 is GTSNPN and CDR2 SVGIG (reference sequence). The CDR3 spans 11 residues. The CDR3 sequence is CAWKRGYEQYF. In DNA form, the CDR3 reads TGTGCCTGGAAAAGGGGCTACGAGCAGTACTTC. The full variable domain, with the rest looked up from reference TRBV30 and TRBJ2-7, is SQTIHQWPATLVQPVGSPLSLECTVEGTSNPNLYWYRQAAGRGLQLLFYSVGIGQISSEVPQNLSASRPQDRQFILSSKKLLLSDSGFYLCAWKRGYEQYFGPGTRLTVT.

Remarks on this clonotype: Just one base apart from a much larger clone, this may be a read error. J is TRBJ1-5 and V is TRBV6-6, with 8 bases lining up with TRBD1. The CDR3 contains 15 residues. Germline V gives CDR1 MNHNY, CDR2 SVGAGI (reference sequence). This CDR3 is CAGSYRQGARQPQHF. CDR3 in DNA: TGTGCCGGCAGTTACAGGCAGGGGGCTCGGCAGCCCCAGCATTTT.

The J gene is TRBJ1-1, the V gene TRBV27, with D maybe TRBD1 (5 bases). Trimming stripped 6 bases from V and 0 bases from J, with 14 bases between. This CDR3 has 15 amino acids. Germline assignment: CDR1 MNHEY and CDR2 SMNVEV (reference sequence). The CDR3 spells CASRGRTGMNTEAFF. CDR3 DNA: TGTGCCAGCAGGGGACGGACGGGGATGAACACTGAAGCTTTCTTT.

The V call is TRBV20-1, the J call TRBJ1-5; possibly TRBD1 for D (5 bases). This CDR3 region has 14 residues. Trimming removed 3 bases from V and 2 bases from J, with 11 bases in between. Germline V gene sequence: CDR1 DFQATT, CDR2 SNEGSKA (reference sequence). The CDR3 DNA follows: TGCAGTGCTAGTGAGGGGTCTGGCAATCAGCCCCAGCATTTT. Protein sequence: CSASEGSGNQPQHF.

This clonotype turned up a few times. This chain uses TRBV6-5 with TRBJ1-1, with no clear D. Looked up from germline, CDR1 is MNHEY and CDR2 is SVGAGI. V lost 5 bases to trimming and J lost 7 bases, with 17 bases between them. CDR3 length: 14 amino acids. DNA of the CDR3: TGTGCCAGCAGTCCGTCCCCCGGGGTGGGTGAAGCTTTCTTT. This codes for CASSPSPGVGEAFF.

V is TRBV10-3 and J is TRBJ2-1, with TRBD2 identical over 9 bases. The end of the DNA aligns better with TRBJ2-7, so the J call may be wrong. This CDR3 region has 15 residues. The germline CDR1 and CDR2 sequences are ENHRY and SYGVKD. The CDR3 sequence: CAISDQAGGPYEQYF. CDR3 nucleotide sequence: TGTGCCATCAGTGATCAAGCGGGAGGCCCGTACGAGCAGTACTTC.

This clonotype occurred many times. The chain links TRBV7-9 to TRBJ1-2, with 9 bases that match TRBD1. V lost 7 bases and J lost 8; bases outside the gene matches: 8. This CDR3 is built from 13 residues. Per the germline V gene, CDR1 is SEHNR and CDR2 is FQNEAQ (reference sequence). The CDR3 DNA sequence: TGTGCCAGCAACGTAGGGACAGGGACCGGCTACACCTTC. Its translation: CASNVGTGTGYTF.

This chain uses TRBV7-9 with TRBJ1-5; unclear D gene. The CDR3 runs to 16 residues. Trimming cost V 2 bases and J 0 bases, with 11 bases left between them. CDR1 SEHNR and CDR2 FQNEAQ come from the germline V gene (reference sequence). Here the CDR3 DNA reads TGTGCCAGCAGCTTAAGTTTGGGGTATAGCAATCAGCCCCAGCATTTT. It encodes CASSLSLGYSNQPQHF.